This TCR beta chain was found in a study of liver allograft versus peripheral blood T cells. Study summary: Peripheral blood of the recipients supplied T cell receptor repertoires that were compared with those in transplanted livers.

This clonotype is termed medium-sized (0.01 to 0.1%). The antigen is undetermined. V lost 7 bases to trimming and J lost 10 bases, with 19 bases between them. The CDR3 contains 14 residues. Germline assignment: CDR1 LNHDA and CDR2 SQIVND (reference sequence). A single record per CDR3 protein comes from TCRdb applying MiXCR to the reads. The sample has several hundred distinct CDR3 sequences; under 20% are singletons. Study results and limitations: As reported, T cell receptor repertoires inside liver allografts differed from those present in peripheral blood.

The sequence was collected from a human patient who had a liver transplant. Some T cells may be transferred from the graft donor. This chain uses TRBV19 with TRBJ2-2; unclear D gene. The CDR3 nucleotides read TGTGCCAGTAATATGGGGTGGGCAGTCGCGGAGCTGTTTTTT. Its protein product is CASNMGWAVAELFF.